This T cell receptor beta chain appears in the sequencing data of a study of human T cells and chemical hapten exposure. Extraction yielded total RNA from whole blood (unfractionated). The study's library attached unique molecular identifiers to single cDNA molecules. TCRdb ran MiXCR on the 5' RACE reads and lists one entry per CDR3 protein. The profile shows approximately 110,000 distinct CDR3 sequences, 15% to 20% of them singletons. CDR3 size: 14 residues. Deletions cut 1 base from V and 5 bases from J, with 11 bases between. In germline, CDR1 is SGDLS, CDR2 YYNGEE. This sequence joins TRBV9 and TRBJ2-3; D may be TRBD1 (5 bases). The TCR comes from a human donor in good health. CDR3 in DNA: TGTGCCAGCAGCGTAACCAGGGTCAGAGATACGCAGTATTTT. Translation gives CASSVTRVRDTQYF.